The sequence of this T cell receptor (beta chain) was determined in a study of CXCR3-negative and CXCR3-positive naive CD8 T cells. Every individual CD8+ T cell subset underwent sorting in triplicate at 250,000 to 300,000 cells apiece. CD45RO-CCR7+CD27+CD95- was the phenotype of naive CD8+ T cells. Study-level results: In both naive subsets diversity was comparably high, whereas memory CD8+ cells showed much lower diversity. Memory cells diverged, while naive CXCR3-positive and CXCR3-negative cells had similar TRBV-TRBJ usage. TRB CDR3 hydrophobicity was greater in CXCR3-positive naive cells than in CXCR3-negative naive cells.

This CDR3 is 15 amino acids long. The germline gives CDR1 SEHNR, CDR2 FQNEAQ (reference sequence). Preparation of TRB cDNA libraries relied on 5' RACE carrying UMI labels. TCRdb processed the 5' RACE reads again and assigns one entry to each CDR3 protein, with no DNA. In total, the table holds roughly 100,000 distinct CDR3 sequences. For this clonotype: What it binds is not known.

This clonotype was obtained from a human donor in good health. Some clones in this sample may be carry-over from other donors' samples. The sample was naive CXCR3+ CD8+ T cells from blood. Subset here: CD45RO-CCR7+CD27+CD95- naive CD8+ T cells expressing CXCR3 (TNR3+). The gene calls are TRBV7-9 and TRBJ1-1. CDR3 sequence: CASSSHGGQEGEAFF.